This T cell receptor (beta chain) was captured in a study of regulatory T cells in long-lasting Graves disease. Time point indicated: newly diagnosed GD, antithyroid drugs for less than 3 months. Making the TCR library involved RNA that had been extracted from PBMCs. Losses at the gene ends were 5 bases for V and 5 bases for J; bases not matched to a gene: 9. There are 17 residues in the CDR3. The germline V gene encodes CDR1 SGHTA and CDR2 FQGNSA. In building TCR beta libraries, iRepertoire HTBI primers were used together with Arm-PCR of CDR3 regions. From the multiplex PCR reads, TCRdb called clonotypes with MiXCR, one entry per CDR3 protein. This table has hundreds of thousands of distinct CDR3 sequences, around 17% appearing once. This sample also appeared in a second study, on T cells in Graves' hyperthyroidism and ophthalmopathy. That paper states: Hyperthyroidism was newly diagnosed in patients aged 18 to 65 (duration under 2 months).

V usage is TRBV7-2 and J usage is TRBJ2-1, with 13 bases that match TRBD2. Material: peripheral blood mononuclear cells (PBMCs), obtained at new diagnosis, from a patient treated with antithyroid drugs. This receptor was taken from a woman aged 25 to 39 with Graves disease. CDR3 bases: TGTGCCAGCAGCACAAGGGGACTAGCGGGACAGGACAATGAGCAGTTCTTC. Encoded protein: CASSTRGLAGQDNEQFF.